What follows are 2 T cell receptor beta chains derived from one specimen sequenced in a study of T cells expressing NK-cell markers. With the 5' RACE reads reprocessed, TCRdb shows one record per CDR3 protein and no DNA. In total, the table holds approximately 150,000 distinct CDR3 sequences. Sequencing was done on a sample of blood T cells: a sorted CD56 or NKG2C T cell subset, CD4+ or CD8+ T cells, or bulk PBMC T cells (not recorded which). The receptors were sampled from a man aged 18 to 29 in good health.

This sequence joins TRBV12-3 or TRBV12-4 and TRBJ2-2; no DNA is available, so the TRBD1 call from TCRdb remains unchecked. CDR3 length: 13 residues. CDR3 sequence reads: CASSTTGEAELFF.

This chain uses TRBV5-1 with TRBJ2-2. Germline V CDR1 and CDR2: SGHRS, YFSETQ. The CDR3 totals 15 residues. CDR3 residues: CASSLSQGGTGELFF.